Listed here are 7 T cell receptor beta chains from one sample, sequenced in a study of blood T cell repertoires in COVID-19. TCRdb's copy holds only in-frame clones and misses some; the assay was immunoSEQ multiplex PCR. The sample carries under 35,000 clones, around 90% recorded once. The source material was peripheral blood. The receptors shown here come from a human donor in a cohort sampled during active COVID-19.

The rearrangement joins TRBV19 to TRBJ2-2, with TRBD2 matching over 9 bases. The germline CDR1 and CDR2 sequences are LNHDA and SQIVND (reference sequence). This CDR3 is built from 17 residues. J lost 4 bases, V lost 8 bases, and 14 bases had no gene match. The CDR3 is CASRKPGLAITTGELFF. Written as DNA, the CDR3 is TGTGCCAGTCGAAAACCCGGACTAGCGATCACCACCGGGGAGCTGTTTTTT. The variable domain in full, with the rest retrieved from reference TRBV19 and TRBJ2-2, is DGGITQSPKYLFRKEGQNVTLSCEQNLNHDAMYWYRQDPGQGLRLIYYSQIVNDFQKGDIAEGYSVSREKKESFPLTVTSAQKNPTAFYLCASRKPGLAITTGELFFGEGSRLTVL.

The chain uses TRBV19 and TRBJ2-2; no clear D. The germline V and J ends were trimmed by 11 bases and 2 bases, with 12 bases remaining between them. The CDR3 has 13 residues. CDR1 is LNHDA, CDR2 SQIVND, per germline (reference sequence). The chain's CDR3 is CAVQPLNTGELFF. The CDR3 region has the DNA TGTGCCGTCCAACCCCTAAACACCGGGGAGCTGTTTTTT. The full variable domain, rest sourced from reference TRBV19 and TRBJ2-2, is DGGITQSPKYLFRKEGQNVTLSCEQNLNHDAMYWYRQDPGQGLRLIYYSQIVNDFQKGDIAEGYSVSREKKESFPLTVTSAQKNPTAFYLCAVQPLNTGELFFGEGSRLTVL.

The chain is built from TRBV11-3 and TRBJ1-1, with 7 positions matching TRBD1. CDR1 is SGHNT and CDR2 is YENEEA in the germline V gene. V shed 5 bases and J 4 bases; nucleotides not matched to a gene: 7. This CDR3 spans 14 amino acids. As DNA, the CDR3 is TGTGCCAGCAGCCTTATGACAGGGACCACTGAAGCTTTCTTT. This sequence encodes CASSLMTGTTEAFF.

V is TRBV19 and J is TRBJ2-2; tentative D call: TRBD2 (6 bases). There are 14 residues in the CDR3. Trimming left V 8 bases short and J 6 bases short, with 16 bases between. Germline V lookup: CDR1 LNHDA, CDR2 SQIVND (reference sequence). The CDR3 coding sequence is TGTGCCAGTTCTTGGGGGGAGAGATCCGGGGAGCTGTTTTTT. Translation: CASSWGERSGELFF.

The rearrangement joins TRBV4-1 to TRBJ1-1; weak D call: TRBD1 (5 bases). V shed 1 base and J shed 3 bases, with 15 bases lying between them. Germline V gene lookup returns CDR1 MGHRA and CDR2 YSYEKL. This CDR3 is built from 16 residues. CDR3 amino acids: CASSQGDIRGDTEAFF. The DNA of the CDR3 is TGCGCCAGCAGCCAAGGGGATATACGGGGGGACACTGAAGCTTTCTTT.

The genes are TRBV18 and TRBJ2-1; 10 nucleotides match TRBD2. CDR3 size: 15 residues. The junction had 4 bases not matched to a gene; V was cut back by 6 bases and J by 2 bases. The germline gives CDR1 KGHSH, CDR2 LQKENI. This CDR3 reads CASSGLAGAYNEQFF. CDR3 DNA sequence: TGTGCCAGCTCCGGCCTAGCGGGGGCCTACAATGAGCAGTTCTTC.

The chain is built from TRBV5-1 and TRBJ1-3; 8 bases align to TRBD1. CDR1 is SGHRS and CDR2 is YFSETQ in the germline V gene. Losses at the gene ends were 4 bases for V and 4 bases for J; bases not matched to a gene: 4. The length of the CDR3 is 14 residues. CDR3 nucleotide sequence: TGCGCCAGCAGCGCCGGACAGGGAGGAAACACCATATATTTT. Protein: CASSAGQGGNTIYF.